What follows are 30 T cell receptor beta chains derived from one specimen sequenced in a study of shared clonotypes between healthy human individuals. Produced via immunoSEQ multiplex PCR; TCRdb's table is partial and in-frame only. The top ten clones hold under 15% of a sample with around 500,000 clones, around 79% of them seen once. What was sequenced was PBMCs. These receptors came from a middle-aged woman in good health. Some clones in this sample may be carry-over from other donors' samples.

This chain links TRBV7-2 with TRBJ2-2, with 8 bases identical to TRBD2. The CDR3 length is 15 residues. With V trimmed by 5 bases and J by 0 bases, 2 bases remained unmatched. Germline loops: CDR1 SGHTA, CDR2 FQGNSA. CDR3 coding DNA: TGTGCCAGCAGCACACTAGCGGCGAACACCGGGGAGCTGTTTTTT. Amino acids: CASSTLAANTGELFF.

A single count supports this clone. The chain employs TRBV14 and TRBJ2-6; weak D call: TRBD1 (5 bases). CDR3 size: 13 residues. Trimming took off 7 bases at V and 2 bases at J, with 6 bases between the two ends. Germline-derived CDR1 and CDR2 are SGHDN and FVKESK. As DNA, the CDR3 is TGTGCCAGCACAGGGCCTGGGGCCAACGTCCTGACTTTC. Translated: CASTGPGANVLTF.

The chain has TRBV5-6 and TRBJ1-3; 8 nucleotides match TRBD1. V shed 7 bases and J 2 bases; nucleotides not matched to a gene: 5. From germline, CDR1 is SGHDT and CDR2 YYEEEE. This CDR3 comprises 14 residues. The DNA for the CDR3 is TGTGCCAGCCTTCGGGGACAGGCTGGAAACACCATATATTTT. It codes for CASLRGQAGNTIYF.

The rearrangement links TRBV9 to TRBJ2-1; 7 bases map to TRBD2. CDR1 SGDLS and CDR2 YYNGEE come from the germline V gene. V shed 3 bases and J 8 bases; nucleotides not matched to a gene: 14. This CDR3 contains 16 residues. The CDR3 bases are TGTGCCAGCAGCGGGGGAGTCGGGGAGGGGTCGTATGAGCAGTTCTTC. As protein: CASSGGVGEGSYEQFF.

Details on this clone: Within the sample, other DNA sequences also encode this same CDR3. The rearrangement joins TRBV5-1 to TRBJ2-3; 10 bases map to TRBD2. Losses at the gene ends were 0 bases for V and 4 bases for J; bases not matched to a gene: 2. The CDR3 consists of 15 residues. Germline V lookup: CDR1 SGHRS, CDR2 YFSETQ. The CDR3 loop is CASSLVLAGADTQYF. Written as DNA, the CDR3 is TGCGCCAGCAGCTTGGTGCTAGCGGGAGCAGATACGCAGTATTTT.

This clone was seen only once. This chain uses TRBV19 with TRBJ2-1, with D maybe TRBD1 (5 bases). Per germline, CDR1 LNHDA and CDR2 SQIVND (reference sequence). V was clipped by 1 base and J by 9 bases, with 16 bases between them. This CDR3 region has 15 residues. Here the CDR3 DNA reads TGTGCCAGTAGTATAGTTGGCCCGAATAGGGGTGAGCAGTTCTTC. Amino acids: CASSIVGPNRGEQFF.

This clone was detected only once. The J gene is TRBJ2-7, the V gene TRBV2; unclear D gene. Germline CDR1 reads SNHLY; CDR2 reads FYNNEI. Trimming removed 6 bases at V and 2 bases at J, with 11 bases between. The CDR3 loop spans 13 amino acids. CDR3 nucleotide sequence: TGTGCCAGCAGAGCCATATCCCCCTACGAGCAGTACTTC. Translation gives CASRAISPYEQYF.

This chain connects TRBV18 to TRBJ1-1; 8 bases align to TRBD1. CDR1 is KGHSH and CDR2 is LQKENI in the germline V gene. Trimming cost V 2 bases and J 3 bases; bases outside gene matches: 2. The CDR3 consists of 14 residues. This CDR3 reads CASSPIQGDTEAFF. The DNA for the CDR3 is TGTGCCAGCTCACCAATACAGGGGGACACTGAAGCTTTCTTT.

DNA for the CDR3: TGTGCCAGCAGTTTCATGAACACTGAAGCTTTCTTT. Its protein is CASSFMNTEAFF. V usage is TRBV28 and J usage is TRBJ1-1; no reliable D call. Trimming took 3 bases from V and 0 from J, leaving 2 bases between them. The CDR3 totals 12 residues. Germline V gives CDR1 MDHEN, CDR2 SYDVKM.

V and J are TRBV29-1 and TRBJ1-3; unclear D gene. CDR1 is SQVTM, CDR2 ANQGSEA, per germline. This CDR3 comprises 14 residues. V lost 6 bases, J lost 0 bases, and 12 bases lay in between. CDR3 in DNA: TGCAGCGTCGAGGAGGGAAGCTCTGGAAACACCATATATTTT. Protein: CSVEEGSSGNTIYF.

The chain is built from TRBV5-1 and TRBJ1-1; tentative D call: TRBD1 (5 bases). The CDR3 contains 15 residues. The germline V and J ends were trimmed by 5 bases and 4 bases, with 18 bases remaining between them. The V gene's germline CDR1 is SGHRS and CDR2 YFSETQ. CDR3: CASSKLGQGGTEAFF. The DNA for the CDR3 is TGCGCCAGCAGTAAACTGGGCCAGGGCGGCACTGAAGCTTTCTTT.

The chain employs TRBV7-6 and TRBJ2-1; D call uncertain. CDR1 and CDR2 from the germline V gene are SGHVS and FNYEAQ. V dropped 1 base and J dropped 8 bases, with 12 bases sitting between them. This CDR3 spans 14 amino acids. CDR3 sequence (DNA): TGTGCCAGCAGCTTAGGCCTAGTGGGCGATGAGCAGTTCTTC. Encoded protein: CASSLGLVGDEQFF.

The table lists this clone with a few counts. The V and J genes are TRBV6-4 and TRBJ1-1; the match to TRBD1 covers 11 bases. V was pared by 2 bases and J by 4 bases, with 0 bases of the junction left unmatched. The CDR3 totals 14 residues. Germline-derived CDR1 and CDR2 are MRHNA and SNTAGT. CDR3 nucleotide sequence: TGTGCCAGCAGTGACGGGACAGGGGGCACTGAAGCTTTCTTT. It encodes CASSDGTGGTEAFF.

Remarks on this clone: A single base separates this from a much larger clone, so it may be a read error. The CDR3, as DNA: TGTGCCTGGAGCCCTGAGAGCGAAGAGACCCAGTACTTC. It is translated as CAWSPESEETQYF. The chain uses TRBV30 and TRBJ2-5; D unclear. Germline loops: CDR1 GTSNPN, CDR2 SVGIG (reference sequence). The CDR3 has 13 residues. The ends were cut back, 3 bases at V and 3 bases at J, with 11 bases in the middle.

The CDR3 sequence is CASSRDQSSYNEQFF. The CDR3 DNA reads as TGTGCCAGCAGCCGTGATCAGAGCTCCTACAATGAGCAGTTCTTC. The chain combines TRBV6-1 with TRBJ2-1; D remains ambiguous. Germline V gene lookup returns CDR1 MNHNS and CDR2 SASEGT. This CDR3 region has 15 residues. The V and J ends lost 6 bases and 0 bases respectively, with 12 bases between them.

V usage is TRBV20-1 and J usage is TRBJ2-4, with D perhaps matching TRBD1 (6 bases). V lost 5 bases to trimming and J lost 5 bases, with 7 bases between them. The CDR3 length is 11 residues. From germline, CDR1 is DFQATT and CDR2 SNEGSKA (reference sequence). CDR3: CSAAGENIQYF. In DNA, the CDR3 is TGCAGTGCTGCAGGGGAAAACATTCAGTACTTC.

The rearrangement uses TRBV7-3 and TRBJ2-1, with a possible D match to TRBD2 (6 bases). Germline lookup yields CDR1 SGHTA and CDR2 FQGTGA. V lost 4 bases and J lost 1, with 11 bases in between. CDR3 length: 15 amino acids. In DNA, the CDR3 is TGTGCCAGCAGCTCCCGGACTACTTCCTACAATGAGCAGTTCTTC. It encodes CASSSRTTSYNEQFF.

This chain joins TRBV28 and TRBJ1-5; 7 bases agree with TRBD1. J was trimmed by 5 bases and V by 6 bases; bases with no gene match: 7. This CDR3 is built from 14 residues. Germline CDR1 MDHEN, CDR2 SYDVKM. The CDR3 here is CASSPDRAYQPQHF. CDR3 nucleotides: TGTGCCAGCAGCCCCGACAGGGCATATCAGCCCCAGCATTTT. The variable domain in full, completed from reference TRBV28 and TRBJ1-5, reads DVKVTQSSRYLVKRTGEKVFLECVQDMDHENMFWYRQDPGLGLRLIYFSYDVKMKEKGDIPEGYSVSREKKERFSLILESASTNQTSMYLCASSPDRAYQPQHFGDGTRLSIL.

For this clone: It is likely a read error: a sequence one base away is far more abundant. Other nucleotide sequences in the sample specify the same CDR3. This chain links TRBV7-9 with TRBJ2-7; D is perhaps TRBD2 (6 bases). Trimming pared 0 bases from V and 4 bases from J, leaving 16 bases between. The germline CDR1 and CDR2 sequences are SEHNR and FQNEAQ (reference sequence). This CDR3 contains 16 residues. CDR3 DNA: TGTGCCAGCAGCTTAGCAGGAGGGCCCACTAGATACGAGCAGTACTTC. Protein sequence: CASSLAGGPTRYEQYF.

This sequence joins TRBV6-9 and TRBJ2-5; 8 nucleotides agree with TRBD2. CDR1 and CDR2 (germline): MNHGY, SVAAGI. V shed 7 bases, J shed 5 bases, and the junction held 15 bases outside the gene matches. The CDR3 length is 16 residues. CDR3 bases: TGTGCCAGCACGGAGACGGAGCGGGAGATCGTGGAGACCCAGTACTTC. It specifies CASTETEREIVETQYF.

V usage is TRBV18 and J usage is TRBJ1-5; D remains ambiguous. With 4 bases removed from V and 0 bases from J, the gap between germline ends came to 7 bases. CDR1 KGHSH and CDR2 LQKENI come from the germline V gene. The CDR3 length is 14 residues. The chain's CDR3 is CASSQGNSNQPQHF. The CDR3, as DNA: TGTGCCAGCTCACAGGGCAATAGCAATCAGCCCCAGCATTTT. The full variable domain, completed using reference TRBV18 and TRBJ1-5, is NAGVMQNPRHLVRRRGQEARLRCSPMKGHSHVYWYRQLPEEGLKFMVYLQKENIIDESGMPKERFSAEFPKEGPSILRIQQVVRGDSAAYFCASSQGNSNQPQHFGDGTRLSIL.

V is TRBV18 and J is TRBJ2-7, with no clear D. Germline V CDR1 and CDR2: KGHSH, LQKENI. The V end lost 3 bases, the J end lost 5 bases, and 11 bases lay between the germline ends. The CDR3 is 13 amino acids. The CDR3 spells CASSPKHTHEQYF. The CDR3 DNA sequence: TGTGCCAGCTCACCTAAACATACTCACGAGCAGTACTTC.

A remark on this clone: Other DNA sequences in this sample translate to the same CDR3. The rearrangement joins TRBV7-9 to TRBJ2-7; possibly TRBD1 for D (6 bases). The CDR3 loop spans 14 amino acids. V dropped 6 bases and J dropped 2 bases, with 14 bases sitting between them. The germline V gene has CDR1 SEHNR and CDR2 FQNEAQ (reference sequence). CDR3 DNA sequence: TGTGCCAGCAGTCCTGTTAGGGGGACCTACGAGCAGTACTTC. Translating gives CASSPVRGTYEQYF. Based on the CDR3 plus reference TRBV7-9 and TRBJ2-7, the full variable domain is DTGVSQNPRHKITKRGQNVTFRCDPISEHNRLYWYRQTLGQGPEFLTYFQNEAQLEKSRLLSDRFSAERPKGSFSTLEIQRTEQGDSAMYLCASSPVRGTYEQYFGPGTRLTVT.

The rearrangement joins TRBV7-3 to TRBJ2-5; D ambiguous. Trimming shortened V by 5 bases and J by 1 base, and 11 bases separated the two germline ends. Germline lookup yields CDR1 SGHTA and CDR2 FQGTGA. The CDR3 contains 14 residues. In DNA, the CDR3 is TGTGCCAGCAGCCACCGACACGGCCAAGAGACCCAGTACTTC. This codes for CASSHRHGQETQYF. Full variable domain (missing parts from reference TRBV7-3 and TRBJ2-5): GAGVSQTPSNKVTEKGKYVELRCDPISGHTALYWYRQSLGQGPEFLIYFQGTGAADDSGLPNDRFFAVRPEGSVSTLKIQRTERGDSAVYLCASSHRHGQETQYFGPGTRLLVL.

The V call is TRBV19, the J call TRBJ1-2, with 11 bases lining up with TRBD1. Germline CDR1 and CDR2: LNHDA and SQIVND (reference sequence). V was pared by 5 bases and J by 6 bases, with 2 bases of the junction left unmatched. The CDR3 has 13 residues. The CDR3 DNA reads as TGTGCCAGTAGTTGGGGACAGGGGGATGGCTACACCTTC. Protein sequence: CASSWGQGDGYTF.

The chain uses TRBV11-3 and TRBJ2-5, with D possibly TRBD1 on 6 matching bases. The CDR3 sequence is 14 residues long. Germline CDR1 reads SGHNT; CDR2 reads YENEEA. V shed 5 bases and J shed 2 bases, with 12 bases lying between them. CDR3 coding DNA: TGTGCCAGCAGCCGCGGACAGCCACAAGAGACCCAGTACTTC. This codes for CASSRGQPQETQYF. The complete variable domain, with remaining parts taken from reference TRBV11-3 and TRBJ2-5, reads EAGVVQSPRYKIIEKKQPVAFWCNPISGHNTLYWYLQNLGQGPELLIRYENEEAVDDSQLPKDRFSAERLKGVDSTLKIQPAELGDSAVYLCASSRGQPQETQYFGPGTRLLVL.

CDR3 DNA: TGTGCCAGCAGTTCATCGGGACCTGGTGAGCAGTTCTTC. This sequence encodes CASSSSGPGEQFF. The chain carries TRBV6-6 and TRBJ2-1; D is possibly TRBD1 or TRBD2 (5 bases each). Trimming shortened V by 4 bases and J by 9 bases, and 13 bases separated the two germline ends. Germline-derived CDR1 and CDR2 are MNHNY and SVGAGI (reference sequence). The CDR3 totals 13 residues.

The chain has TRBV7-2 and TRBJ2-1, with 8 positions matching TRBD2. V was clipped by 1 base and J by 4 bases; unmatched bases: 6. Germline CDR1 reads SGHTA; CDR2 reads FQGNSA. The CDR3 totals 16 residues. CDR3 protein: CASSLDSGGMYNEQFF. The CDR3 nucleotides read TGTGCCAGCAGCTTAGACTCGGGAGGGATGTACAATGAGCAGTTCTTC.

The rearrangement joins TRBV2 to TRBJ1-5; D gene unclear. Germline assignment: CDR1 SNHLY and CDR2 FYNNEI. V lost 4 bases and J lost 4, with 8 bases in between. The CDR3 is 13 amino acids. DNA of the CDR3: TGTGCCAGCAGTGCCGGCATAAATCAGCCCCAGCATTTT. As protein: CASSAGINQPQHF.

V and J are TRBV2 and TRBJ1-5; 9 positions agree with TRBD1. Germline lookup yields CDR1 SNHLY and CDR2 FYNNEI. The CDR3 loop spans 14 amino acids. Germline trimming cut 8 bases from V and 7 bases from J; bases unmatched to any gene: 9. CDR3 residues: CASGLQGANQPQHF. The CDR3 nucleotides read TGTGCCAGCGGCCTACAGGGGGCCAACCAGCCCCAGCATTTT.